This TCR beta chain was captured in a study of T-cell memory formation after mild COVID-19. Whole-study findings and limits: Researchers could not confirm that second-wave clones peaking on day 37 targeted SARS-CoV-2.

TCRdb fed the 5' RACE reads into MiXCR, producing one record per CDR3 protein. The data show about 150,000 distinct CDR3 sequences, around 5.8% seen once. The table lists this clonotype with many counts. As yet, its antigen is unknown. The origin of this receptor is an adult woman who had mild COVID-19 (a few samples of this study predate the infection). Cell type and time point are not known. Sequencing was carried out using PBMCs or a T cell subset sorted from them (not recorded which).

The CDR3 region has the DNA TGCGCCAGCAGCCTCCAGGGGGACGAAGCTTTCTTT. It is translated as CASSLQGDEAFF. This chain links TRBV5-1 with TRBJ1-1, with 7 bases aligning to TRBD1. The CDR3 has 12 residues. The germline V gene encodes CDR1 SGHRS and CDR2 YFSETQ. J gave up 8 bases and V 4 bases, and 5 bases lay outside the gene matches.